This T cell receptor beta chain was captured in a study of cytomegalovirus exposure and HLA in healthy donors. Turning to the study itself: A later analysis reported the same platform for the approximately 110 validation repertoires and the approximately 700 first-cohort repertoires. Study-level results: TCR clusters originating in the first cohort tended to co-occur in the 110 or so validation repertoires, according to a later analysis. The listing of roughly 160 TCR beta chains classed them as cytomegalovirus-associated.

Remarks on this clone: Its antigen is unidentified.

Some clones are missing from TCRdb's copy, which holds only in-frame ones; the method was immunoSEQ multiplex PCR. The sample includes some 120,000 clones, about 90% seen only once; the top ten take approximately 1.5%. V was cut by 4 bases and J by 0 bases, with 7 bases left in between. The CDR3 is 13 amino acids. The V gene's germline CDR1 is SNHLY and CDR2 FYNNEI. The TCR comes from a man in his thirties or forties in good health and CMV-seronegative. Material: PBMCs. The chain employs TRBV2 and TRBJ2-7; no firm D call. The CDR3 loop is CASSGDSSYEQYF. The CDR3 coding sequence is TGTGCCAGCAGTGGCGATAGCTCCTACGAGCAGTACTTC.